Listed below are T cell receptor beta chains from one sample, sequenced in a study of blood T cell repertoires in COVID-19. Method: immunoSEQ multiplex PCR; TCRdb's copy keeps in-frame clones and lacks some. The sample lists fewer than 300,000 clones; 88% were seen once. Source material: peripheral blood. The receptors were sampled from a woman under 40 with acute or convalescent COVID-19. CDR3s include the opening cysteine and the closing phenylalanine or tryptophan. The D gene is left open where the match is weak. Only some rows state a clone size, as once, few, many or a class for expanded clones.

clone size,D gene,J gene,V gene,CDR3 DNA,CDR3 protein
-,TRBD1,TRBJ2-1,TRBV24-1,TGTGCCACCAGTGATTCGTCCCGGGACAGGCTCGGGCAGTTCTTC,CATSDSSRDRLGQFF
-,-,TRBJ2-2,TRBV5-4,TGTGCCAGCAGCTCGGGAACCGGGGAGCTGTTTTTT,CASSSGTGELFF
-,-,TRBJ2-3,TRBV19,TGTGCCAGTAGTATAGATCCAGGAACCACAGATACGCAGTATTTT,CASSIDPGTTDTQYF
-,-,TRBJ2-7,TRBV19,TGTGCCAGTAGTTCAACGGGGTTCTCCTACGAGCAGTACTTC,CASSSTGFSYEQYF
-,TRBD2,TRBJ2-3,TRBV11-2,TGTGCCAGCAGCTTAACCAGCGGGAGCGGCACAGATACGCAGTATTTT,CASSLTSGSGTDTQYF
-,TRBD1,TRBJ2-6,TRBV7-9,TGTGCCAGCAGCCCCGGACAGGGGGCGATTGTTGGGGCCAACGTCCTGACTTTC,CASSPGQGAIVGANVLTF
-,TRBD1,TRBJ2-5,TRBV7-2,TGTGCCAGCAGCAGAAACAGGGGGCCGGAGACCCAGTACTTC,CASSRNRGPETQYF
-,TRBD1,TRBJ1-1,TRBV7-2,TGTGCCAGCAGCATGGACAGGACCTACACTGAAGCTTTCTTT,CASSMDRTYTEAFF
-,-,TRBJ2-3,TRBV6-2/TRBV6-3,TGTGCCAGCAGTTACCAGGGGCTCAGCACAGATACGCAGTATTTT,CASSYQGLSTDTQYF
-,TRBD1,TRBJ1-4,TRBV3-1/TRBV3-2,TGTGCCAGCCCAACCGGGACAGAAAATGAAAAACTGTTTTTT,CASPTGTENEKLFF
-,-,TRBJ1-1,TRBV7-3,TGTGCCAGCAGAGTGAGTTTGAACACTGAAGCTTTCTTT,CASRVSLNTEAFF
-,TRBD1,TRBJ2-4,TRBV12-3/TRBV12-4,TGTGCCAGCAAACGGGACAGGGAGGCCATTCAGTACTTC,CASKRDREAIQYF
-,-,TRBJ1-1,TRBV5-1,TGCGCCAGCAGCTTAGTACAGGGCCTTAACACTGAAGCTTTCTTT,CASSLVQGLNTEAFF
few,TRBD1,TRBJ1-5,TRBV19,TGTGCCAGTAGGGATTTACAGGGGATGACCAATCAGCCCCAGCATTTT,CASRDLQGMTNQPQHF
few,-,TRBJ2-5,TRBV18,TGTGCCAGCTCACTCTATGGAGGACAAGAGACCCAGTACTTC,CASSLYGGQETQYF
-,TRBD2,TRBJ2-2,TRBV6-4,TGTGCCAGCAGTGATTCGGGGGGACTAGCGGTCACCGGGGAGCTGTTTTTT,CASSDSGGLAVTGELFF
-,-,TRBJ1-3,TRBV7-9,TGTGCCAGCAGCTATGGAGAGGGAGCTGGAAACACCATATATTTT,CASSYGEGAGNTIYF